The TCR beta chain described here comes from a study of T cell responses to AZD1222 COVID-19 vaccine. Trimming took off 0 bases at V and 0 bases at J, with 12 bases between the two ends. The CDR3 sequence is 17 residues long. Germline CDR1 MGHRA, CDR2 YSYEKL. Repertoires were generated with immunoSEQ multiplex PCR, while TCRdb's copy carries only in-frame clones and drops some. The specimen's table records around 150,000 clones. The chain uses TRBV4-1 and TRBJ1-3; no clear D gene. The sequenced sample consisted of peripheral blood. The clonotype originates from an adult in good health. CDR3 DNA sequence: TGCGCCAGCAGCCAAGAAGGTCTCCCCAGCTCTGGAAACACCATATATTTT. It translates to CASSQEGLPSSGNTIYF.